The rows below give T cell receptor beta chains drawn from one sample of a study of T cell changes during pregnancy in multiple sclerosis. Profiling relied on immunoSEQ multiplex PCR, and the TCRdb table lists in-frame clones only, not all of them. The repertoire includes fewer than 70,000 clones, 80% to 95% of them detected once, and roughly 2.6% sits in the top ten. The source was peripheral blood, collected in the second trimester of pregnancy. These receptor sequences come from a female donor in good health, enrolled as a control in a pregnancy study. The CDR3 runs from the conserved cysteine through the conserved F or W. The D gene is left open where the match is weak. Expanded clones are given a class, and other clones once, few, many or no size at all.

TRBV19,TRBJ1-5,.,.,CASSGSGNQPQHF,TGTGCCAGTAGCGGATCGGGGAATCAGCCCCAGCATTTT
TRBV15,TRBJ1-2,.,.,CATSRVEGRGYTF,TGTGCCACCAGCAGAGTGGAGGGGAGGGGCTACACCTTC
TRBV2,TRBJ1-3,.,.,CASKREGTGNTIYF,TGTGCCAGCAAGCGGGAGGGTACAGGAAACACCATATATTTT
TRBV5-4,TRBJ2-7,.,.,CASSDLTGVGSYEQYF,TGTGCCAGCAGCGACCTAACAGGAGTCGGTTCCTACGAGCAGTACTTC
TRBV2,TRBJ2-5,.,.,CASSPGLRETQYF,TGTGCCAGCAGTCCAGGGTTACGGGAGACCCAGTACTTC
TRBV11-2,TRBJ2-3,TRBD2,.,CASSLGTSGWTDTQYF,TGTGCCAGCAGCTTGGGAACTAGCGGGTGGACAGATACGCAGTATTTT
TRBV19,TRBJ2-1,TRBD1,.,CASEKERTGMQFF,TGTGCCAGTGAGAAGGAAAGGACAGGGATGCAGTTCTTC
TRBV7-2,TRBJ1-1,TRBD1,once,CASRTGGHTEAFF,TGTGCCAGTAGAACAGGGGGGCACACTGAAGCTTTCTTT
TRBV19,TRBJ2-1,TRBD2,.,CASSISGRGYNEQFF,TGTGCCAGTAGTATTAGCGGGAGAGGGTACAATGAGCAGTTCTTC
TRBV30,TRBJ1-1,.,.,CAWSGEVNTEAFF,TGTGCCTGGAGTGGGGAGGTGAACACTGAAGCTTTCTTT
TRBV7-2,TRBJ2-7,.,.,CASSSGAGLYEQYF,TGTGCCAGCAGCTCCGGGGCGGGGTTATACGAGCAGTACTTC
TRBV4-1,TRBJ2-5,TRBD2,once,CASKLGLVGETQYF,TGCGCCAGCAAGCTGGGACTAGTGGGAGAGACCCAGTACTTC
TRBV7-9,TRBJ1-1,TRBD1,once,CASSDRDFTEAFF,TGTGCCAGCAGCGACAGGGACTTCACTGAAGCTTTCTTT
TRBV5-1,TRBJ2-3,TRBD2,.,CASSSGLAGAVRDTQYF,TGCGCCAGCAGCTCGGGACTAGCGGGAGCTGTACGTGATACGCAGTATTTT
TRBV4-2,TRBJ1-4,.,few,CASSQGAPNEKLFF,TGTGCCAGCAGCCAAGGGGCCCCTAATGAAAAACTGTTTTTT
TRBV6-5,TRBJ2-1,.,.,CASSEPGLNEQFF,TGTGCCAGCAGTGAACCGGGACTCAATGAGCAGTTCTTC
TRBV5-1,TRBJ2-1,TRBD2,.,CASSLAGEGPNNEQFF,TGCGCCAGCAGCTTGGCTGGGGAGGGCCCTAACAATGAGCAGTTCTTC
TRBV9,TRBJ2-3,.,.,CANHRDSKPDTQYF,TGTGCCAACCATCGAGACTCAAAACCAGATACGCAGTATTTT
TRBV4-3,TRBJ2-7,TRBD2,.,CASSELLAGGAPYEQYF,TGCGCCAGCAGCGAACTGCTAGCGGGAGGCGCCCCGTACGAGCAGTACTTC
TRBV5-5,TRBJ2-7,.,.,CASSLVGGPTYEQYF,TGTGCCAGCAGCTTGGTAGGCGGGCCCACCTACGAGCAGTACTTC
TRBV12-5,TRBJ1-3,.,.,CASGHGVGGNTIYF,TGTGCTAGTGGCCACGGGGTAGGGGGAAACACCATATATTTT